The entry that follows covers one T cell receptor beta chain sequence. The data were produced by immunoSEQ multiplex PCR, yet TCRdb's version contains in-frame clones alone and is incomplete. The table includes around 50,000 clones, approximately 93% detected once. This CDR3 is built from 15 residues. The V segment lost 6 bases and the J segment 8 bases; nucleotides outside the gene matches: 13. CDR1 and CDR2 from the germline V gene are MNHNY and SVGAGI (reference sequence). Sequenced material: PBMCs. This chain joins TRBV6-6 and TRBJ1-2; TRBD1 aligns across 9 bases. The sequence derives from a man in his forties or fifties with rheumatoid arthritis. CDR3 in DNA: TGTGCCAGCAGATCAACCCGGGACAGGGACGGGGGCTACACCTTC. Translating it yields CASRSTRDRDGGYTF.